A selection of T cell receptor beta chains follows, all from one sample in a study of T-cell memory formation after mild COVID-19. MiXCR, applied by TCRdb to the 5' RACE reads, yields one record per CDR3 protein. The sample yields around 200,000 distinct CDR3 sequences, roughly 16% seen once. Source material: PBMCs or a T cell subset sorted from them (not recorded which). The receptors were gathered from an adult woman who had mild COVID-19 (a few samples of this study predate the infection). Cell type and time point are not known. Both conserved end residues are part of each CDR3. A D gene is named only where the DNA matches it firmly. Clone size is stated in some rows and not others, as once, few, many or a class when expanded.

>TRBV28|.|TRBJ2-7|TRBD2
TGTGCCAGCAGTTCGACTAGCGGGAATTCCTACGAGCAGTACTTC
CASSSTSGNSYEQYF
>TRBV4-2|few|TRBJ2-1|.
TGTGCCAGCAGCCAAGTCTCCGGGAACAATGAGCAGTTCTTC
CASSQVSGNNEQFF
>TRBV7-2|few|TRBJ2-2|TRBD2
TGTGCCAGCAGCCAAGCTGGCGGGGGGGCGACCGGGGAGCTGTTTTTT
CASSQAGGGATGELFF
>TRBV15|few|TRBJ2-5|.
TGTGCCACCAGCAGAGAGCCAGAGACCCAGTACTTC
CATSREPETQYF
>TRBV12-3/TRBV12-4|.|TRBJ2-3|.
TGTGCCAGCAGTTTCGGGGGCGGCCGCACAGATACGCAGTATTTT
CASSFGGGRTDTQYF
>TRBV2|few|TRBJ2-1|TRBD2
TGTGCCAGCAGTCAGAGGACTAGCGGGAGTGAGCAGTTCTTC
CASSQRTSGSEQFF
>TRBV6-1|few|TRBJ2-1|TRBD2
TGTGCCAGCAGTGAAGGGACTAGCAAGCAGTTCTTC
CASSEGTSKQFF
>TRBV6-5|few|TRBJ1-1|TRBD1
TGTGCCAGCAGTGACCCTATGACAGGGGGCAACACTGAAGCTTTCTTT
CASSDPMTGGNTEAFF
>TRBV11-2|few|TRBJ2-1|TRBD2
TGTGCCAGCAGCTTAGAGCCTAGCGGGATGGGTGAGCAGTTCTTC
CASSLEPSGMGEQFF
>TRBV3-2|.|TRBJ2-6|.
TGTGCCAGCAGCTGGGGACGGACCTCTGGGGCCAACGTCCTGACTTTC
CASSWGRTSGANVLTF
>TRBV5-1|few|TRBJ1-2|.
TGCGCCAGCAGCCCGCATCAAGGAGGGGCGGGCCAGCCGCATGGCTACACCTTC
CASSPHQGGAGQPHGYTF
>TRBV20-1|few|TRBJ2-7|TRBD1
TGCAGTGCTAAAGGGGACAGAGGTTCCTACGAGCAGTACTTC
CSAKGDRGSYEQYF
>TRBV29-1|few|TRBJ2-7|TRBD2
TGCAGCGTTGAAAGGGCACTAGCGGGAGGTTCAGTGCAGTACTTC
CSVERALAGGSVQYF
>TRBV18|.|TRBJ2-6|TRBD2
TGTGCCAGCTCAGGGAGGGCTGGGGCCAACGTCCTGACTTTC
CASSGRAGANVLTF
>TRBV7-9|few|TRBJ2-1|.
TGTGCCAGCAGCTCACAGGAGACCTACAATGAGCAGTTCTTC
CASSSQETYNEQFF
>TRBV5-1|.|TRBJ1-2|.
TGCGCCAGCAGCTTGGAGCCTCGCGGAGGCGGAGGCTACACCTTC
CASSLEPRGGGGYTF
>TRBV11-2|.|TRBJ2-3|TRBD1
TGTGCCAGCAGCTCGGGACAGAGCACAGATACGCAGTATTTT
CASSSGQSTDTQYF
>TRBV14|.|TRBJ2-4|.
TGTGCCAGCAGCCAGACCGGGGCCGGGAAAAACATTCAGTACTTC
CASSQTGAGKNIQYF
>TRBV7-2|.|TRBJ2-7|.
TGTGCCAGCAGCTTTGGACACCGCTACGAGCAGTACTTC
CASSFGHRYEQYF
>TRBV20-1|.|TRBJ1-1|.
TGCAGTGCTCCGGGGGCAAGCGGCACTGAAGCTTTCTTT
CSAPGASGTEAFF
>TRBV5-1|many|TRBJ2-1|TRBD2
TGCGCCAGCAGCTTGGCAACTAGCGGGAAAGACAATGAGCAGTTCTTC
CASSLATSGKDNEQFF
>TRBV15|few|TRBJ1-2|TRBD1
TGTGCCACCAGCAGATCCCGGACAGGGGCTATGTACTATGGCTACACCTTC
CATSRSRTGAMYYGYTF
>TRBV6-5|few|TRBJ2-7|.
TGTGCCAGCAGTACGAGAGGGAGGTCTTCCGGCGAGCAGTACTTC
CASSTRGRSSGEQYF
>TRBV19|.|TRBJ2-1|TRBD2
TGTGCCAGTTCACTCCCCGGGACTAGCGGGAGTAATGAGCAGTTCTTC
CASSLPGTSGSNEQFF
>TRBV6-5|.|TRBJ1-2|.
TGTGCCAGCAGTTGGGGAGAGTCGGGTGGCTACACCTTC
CASSWGESGGYTF
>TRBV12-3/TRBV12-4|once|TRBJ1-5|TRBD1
TGTGCCAGCAGCCCCGGACAGGGGAGGTATCAGCCCCAGCATTTT
CASSPGQGRYQPQHF
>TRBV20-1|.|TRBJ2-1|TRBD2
TGCAGTGCTGGGACTAGCGGGCCCTGGGATGAGCAGTTCTTC
CSAGTSGPWDEQFF
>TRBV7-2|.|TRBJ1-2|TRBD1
TGTGCCAGCAGCCCCCGGACAGGGGCGAACTATGGCTACACCTTC
CASSPRTGANYGYTF
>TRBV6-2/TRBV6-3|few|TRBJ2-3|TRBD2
TGTGCCAGCAGTTACTCGTTAGCGGGAGACGCAGATACGCAGTATTTT
CASSYSLAGDADTQYF
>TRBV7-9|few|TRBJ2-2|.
TGTGCCAGCAGCCAAAGGACAGCGAACACCGGGGAGCTGTTTTTT
CASSQRTANTGELFF
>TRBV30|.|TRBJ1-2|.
TGTGCCTGGACCCATCATTGGCTGTATGGCTACACCTTC
CAWTHHWLYGYTF
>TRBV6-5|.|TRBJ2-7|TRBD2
TGTGCCAGCAGTTACCAGCGGGATACCTACGAGCAGTACTTC
CASSYQRDTYEQYF
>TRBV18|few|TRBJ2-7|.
TGTGCCAGCTCACCCAACCCCGGGACCCTTCGCGAGCAGTACTTC
CASSPNPGTLREQYF
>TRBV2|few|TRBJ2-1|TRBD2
TGTGCCAGCAGCGACCCCGGGCTAGCGGGAGCATACAATGAGCAGTTCTTC
CASSDPGLAGAYNEQFF
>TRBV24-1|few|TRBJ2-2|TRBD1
TGTGCCACCAGAACGACAGGGACCACCGGGGAGCTGTTTTTT
CATRTTGTTGELFF
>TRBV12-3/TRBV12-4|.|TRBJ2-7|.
TGTGCCAGCAGCCAGGAGGGGGCCGGGTTCTACGAGCAGTACTTC
CASSQEGAGFYEQYF
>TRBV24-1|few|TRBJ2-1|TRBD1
TGTGCCACCAGTGATTTGCGGACAGGGGGAAATTTGGGGAATGAGCAGTTCTTC
CATSDLRTGGNLGNEQFF
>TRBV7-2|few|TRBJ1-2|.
TGTGCCAGCAGCCCCGGACGGTTAAGAACGGAAACCTTC
CASSPGRLRTETF
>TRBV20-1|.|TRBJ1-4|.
TGCAGTGCTAGAGAAGGGGCAACTAATGAAAAACTGTTTTTT
CSAREGATNEKLFF
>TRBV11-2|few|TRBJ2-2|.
TGTGCCAGCAGCTTAGAAGGCGGCCTTAACACCGGGGAGCTGTTTTTT
CASSLEGGLNTGELFF
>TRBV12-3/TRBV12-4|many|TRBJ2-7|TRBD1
TGTGCCAGCAGTGAAGGGACAGGGTTCTACGAGCAGTACTTC
CASSEGTGFYEQYF
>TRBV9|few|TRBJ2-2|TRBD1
TGTGCCAGCAGCCTACAGGGGTCGGCCGGGGAGCTGTTTTTT
CASSLQGSAGELFF
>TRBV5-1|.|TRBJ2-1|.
TGCGCCAGCAGACCCCTTGCGGAGGGCTACAATGAGCAGTTCTTC
CASRPLAEGYNEQFF
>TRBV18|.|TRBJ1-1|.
TGTGCCAGCTCACCTGTCCAGGGTATTGCGAACACTGAAGCTTTCTTT
CASSPVQGIANTEAFF
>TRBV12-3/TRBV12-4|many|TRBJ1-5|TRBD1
TGTGCCAGCAGTCCACGGACAGGGCGGAATCAGCCCCAGCATTTT
CASSPRTGRNQPQHF
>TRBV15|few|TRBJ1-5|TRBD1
TGTGCCACCAGCACAGACAGGGTCCGGGGTCGGCCCCAGCATTTT
CATSTDRVRGRPQHF
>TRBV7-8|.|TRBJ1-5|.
TGTGCCAGCAGCTTATACGATAGCAATCAGCCCCAGCATTTT
CASSLYDSNQPQHF
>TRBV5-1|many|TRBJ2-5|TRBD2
TGCGCCAGCAGCTTGGGCAGTAGCGGGGGAGAGACCCAGTACTTC
CASSLGSSGGETQYF
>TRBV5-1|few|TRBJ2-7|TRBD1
TGCGCCAGCAGCTTAGGGACAGGTTACGAGCAGTACTTC
CASSLGTGYEQYF
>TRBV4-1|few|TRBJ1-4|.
TGCGCCAGCAGCCAAGGGTGGTCTGATGAAAAACTGTTTTTT
CASSQGWSDEKLFF
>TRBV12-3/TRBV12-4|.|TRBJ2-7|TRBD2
TGTGCCAGCAGTGGGACTAGCGGGACGCGGTACTTC
CASSGTSGTRYF
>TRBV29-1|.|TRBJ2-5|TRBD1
TGCAGCGTTGCTCAGGGGGCTGGCGGACAAGAGACCCAGTACTTC
CSVAQGAGGQETQYF
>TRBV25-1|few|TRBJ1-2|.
TGTGCCAGCAGTGCCCGGACAACAGACTATGGCTACACCTTC
CASSARTTDYGYTF
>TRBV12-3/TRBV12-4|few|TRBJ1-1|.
TGTGCCAGCAGTTTAAGGGCGATGAACACTGAAGCTTTCTTT
CASSLRAMNTEAFF
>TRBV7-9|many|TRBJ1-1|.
TGTGCCAGCAGCCTAAGGGACGGGATGAACACTGAAGCTTTCTTT
CASSLRDGMNTEAFF
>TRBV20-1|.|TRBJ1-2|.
TGCAGTGCGAGAACCGATTATGGCTACACCTTC
CSARTDYGYTF
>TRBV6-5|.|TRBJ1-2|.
TGTGCCAGCAGTCCCGAGGACAGTTCCCTCTATGGCTACACCTTC
CASSPEDSSLYGYTF
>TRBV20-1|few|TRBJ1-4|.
TGCAGTGCTAGTGCAGGGCCGGACGAAAAACTGTTTTTT
CSASAGPDEKLFF
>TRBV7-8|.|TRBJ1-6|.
TGTGCCAGCAGCTTAGCCGGTGGGGGGAATTCACCCCTCCACTTT
CASSLAGGGNSPLHF
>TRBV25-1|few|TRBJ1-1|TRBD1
TGTGCCAGCAGTCCTCTGCAGGGGGCGAAGAACACTGAAGCTTTCTTT
CASSPLQGAKNTEAFF